This T cell receptor beta chain was captured in a study of early T cells in non-severe SARS-CoV-2 infection. For the study at large: Sequencing of bulk RNA from unsorted whole blood was done, without chain pairing. Regarding the study as a whole: CD4 and private specificities were missed by VDJdb matching, which favored anti-spike CD8 responses.

CDR3 length: 14 amino acids. V was cut by 1 base and J by 4 bases, with 8 bases left in between. Germline assignment: CDR1 LGHNA and CDR2 YSLEER. This clonotype appeared many times. Its antigen is still unknown. TCRdb used MiXCR to reprocess the 5' RACE reads, holding one entry per CDR3 protein. The sample carries just over 70,000 distinct CDR3 sequences, about an eighth recorded once. The receptor was derived from an adult who was a healthcare worker with PCR-confirmed SARS-CoV-2 infection or an uninfected control (not recorded which). Sample: whole blood. The chain links TRBV4-3 to TRBJ2-1; D may be TRBD2 (5 bases). The CDR3: CASSQASGYNEQFF. In DNA form, the CDR3 reads TGCGCCAGCAGCCAAGCGTCGGGATACAATGAGCAGTTCTTC.